One and the same sample provided the 25 T cell receptor beta chains below, sequenced in a study of cytomegalovirus exposure and HLA in healthy donors. This table comes from immunoSEQ multiplex PCR, and its TCRdb copy is limited to in-frame clones, with some not included. There are 250,000 or so clones in the sample; 90% occur only once, and approximately 0.34% lies in the top ten. Sequencing was done on a sample of PBMCs. Receptors originate from a woman aged 18 to 35 in good health and CMV-seronegative.

V is TRBV7-2 and J is TRBJ1-5, with TRBD1 matching 8 bases. Germline CDR1 reads SGHTA; CDR2 reads FQGNSA. The CDR3 is made up of 14 amino acids. Germline trimming cut 5 bases from V and 3 bases from J; bases unmatched to any gene: 3. The CDR3 sequence: CASSLTGDNQPQHF. In nucleotides, the CDR3 is TGTGCCAGCAGCCTGACAGGGGACAATCAGCCCCAGCATTTT.

The rearrangement links TRBV27 to TRBJ1-2; TRBD1 is a possible D gene (5 bases). Germline V gene sequence: CDR1 MNHEY, CDR2 SMNVEV (reference sequence). With 5 bases removed from V and 6 bases from J, the gap between germline ends came to 13 bases. The CDR3 has 13 residues. CDR3 bases: TGTGCCAGCAGTCCGGGGGAAGGGGATGGCTACACCTTC. As protein: CASSPGEGDGYTF.

This clone was counted between two and nine times. CDR3 bases: TGTGCCAGCAGTGAAAGGCAGGGGCCCTACGAGCAGTACGTC. Translating gives CASSERQGPYEQYV. The chain carries TRBV6-1 and TRBJ2-7; D may be TRBD1 (6 bases). V shed 2 bases and J shed 2 bases, with 10 bases lying between them. This CDR3 region has 14 residues. Germline V gives CDR1 MNHNS, CDR2 SASEGT.

The J gene is TRBJ1-2, the V gene TRBV28; tentative D call: TRBD1 (6 bases). V shed 1 base and J shed 4 bases, with 7 bases lying between them. The CDR3 runs 13 residues. CDR1 and CDR2 from the germline V gene are MDHEN and SYDVKM. The CDR3 bases are TGTGCCAGCAGTTTATACAGGGCCTATGGCTACACCTTC. Its translation: CASSLYRAYGYTF.

The rearrangement uses TRBV20-1 and TRBJ1-1; D unclear. The germline V gene has CDR1 DFQATT and CDR2 SNEGSKA (reference sequence). CDR3 size: 11 residues. Trimming left V 6 bases short and J 3 bases short, with 8 bases between. The CDR3 coding sequence is TGCAGTGCCCCTTTGTACACTGAAGCTTTCTTT. Its protein is CSAPLYTEAFF.

V and J are TRBV29-1 and TRBJ2-3; 10 bases agree with TRBD2. CDR3 length: 15 amino acids. The germline CDR1 and CDR2 sequences are SQVTM and ANQGSEA. Trimming removed 3 bases from V and 4 bases from J; junction bases left unmatched: 7. The CDR3 here is CSVEPSGGPSDTQYF. The CDR3 coding sequence is TGCAGCGTTGAGCCTAGCGGGGGACCCTCAGATACGCAGTATTTT.

This chain connects TRBV9 to TRBJ2-7; 8 nucleotides align to TRBD1. The CDR3 sequence is 14 residues long. From germline, CDR1 is SGDLS and CDR2 YYNGEE. The trim removed 0 bases at V and 3 bases at J, leaving 2 bases unmatched. DNA for the CDR3: TGTGCCAGCAGCGTAGGGACAGGGCGCTACGAGCAGTACTTC. Protein sequence: CASSVGTGRYEQYF.

This clone was picked up one time. The chain links TRBV28 to TRBJ1-2, with 8 bases matching TRBD1. CDR1 is MDHEN, CDR2 SYDVKM, per germline. Trimming at V came to 6 bases and at J to 4 bases, leaving 10 bases not matched to a gene. The CDR3 runs 15 residues. The CDR3 spells CASRGSGQVLYGYTF. The CDR3 DNA sequence: TGTGCCAGCAGGGGGTCGGGACAGGTTCTCTATGGCTACACCTTC.

The chain carries TRBV28 and TRBJ2-1; 9 bases align to TRBD2. The CDR3 runs to 15 residues. V gave up 2 bases and J gave up 9 bases; unmatched junction bases: 8. Germline V gene data show CDR1 as MDHEN and CDR2 as SYDVKM. CDR3 sequence: CASSLGRGGRGEQFF. The CDR3 nucleotides read TGTGCCAGCAGTTTAGGGCGGGGGGGCCGTGGTGAGCAGTTCTTC.

This chain links TRBV28 with TRBJ1-5; the D gene is possibly TRBD1 (6 bases). Trimming pared 7 bases from V and 11 bases from J, leaving 24 bases between. CDR1 is MDHEN and CDR2 is SYDVKM in the germline V gene. The CDR3 is 15 amino acids. This CDR3 reads CASTTGMGPRRAQHF. In nucleotides, the CDR3 is TGTGCCAGCACCACAGGGATGGGCCCCCGTCGTGCCCAGCATTTT.

The chain couples TRBV28 to TRBJ2-7, with TRBD1 matching 7 bases. This CDR3 comprises 15 residues. V lost 5 bases to trimming and J lost 2 bases; unmatched junction nucleotides: 9. Germline assignment: CDR1 MDHEN and CDR2 SYDVKM. The CDR3 spells CASSITGTATYEQYF. For the CDR3, the DNA is TGTGCCAGCAGTATAACCGGGACAGCGACCTACGAGCAGTACTTC.

The rearrangement links TRBV9 to TRBJ1-2; D is ambiguous. V was trimmed by 0 bases and J by 3 bases, leaving 9 bases between them. The CDR3 sequence is 14 residues long. Germline assignment: CDR1 SGDLS and CDR2 YYNGEE. The CDR3 DNA follows: TGTGCCAGCAGCGTAGCTAGAAGTGACTATGGCTACACCTTC. Its protein is CASSVARSDYGYTF.

DNA for the CDR3: TGTGCCAGCAGCTTAGCGGCACAGGACCAAGAGACCCAGTACTTC. This translates into CASSLAAQDQETQYF. The chain links TRBV7-8 to TRBJ2-5; TRBD1 is a possible D gene (5 bases). Looked up from germline, CDR1 is SGHVS and CDR2 is FQNEAQ. Trimming stripped 0 bases from V and 0 bases from J, with 8 bases between. The CDR3 contains 15 residues.

This rearrangement joins TRBV5-1 to TRBJ2-1; TRBD2 matches at 14 bases. The CDR3 runs 16 residues. Germline CDR1 and CDR2: SGHRS and YFSETQ. The J segment lost 8 bases and the V segment lost 0 bases, leaving 4 bases of the junction unmatched. CDR3 loop: CASSLEPGLAGDEQFF. CDR3 bases: TGCGCCAGCAGCTTGGAGCCGGGACTAGCGGGGGATGAGCAGTTCTTC.

V is TRBV7-2 and J is TRBJ1-2; 8 bases are a match to TRBD1. Germline CDR1 and CDR2: SGHTA and FQGNSA. J was trimmed by 2 bases and V by 1 base; bases with no gene match: 6. This CDR3 has 16 amino acids. CDR3 region: CASSLGGQGTNYGYTF. CDR3 coding DNA: TGTGCCAGCAGCTTAGGTGGACAGGGCACCAACTATGGCTACACCTTC.

The rearrangement joins TRBV4-1 to TRBJ1-5; 7 bases align to TRBD1. The CDR3 is 16 amino acids. With V trimmed by 0 bases and J by 4 bases, 6 bases remained unmatched. Germline V gives CDR1 MGHRA, CDR2 YSYEKL. DNA for the CDR3: TGCGCCAGCAGCCAAGATGGCCCAGGGGGGAATCAGCCCCAGCATTTT. This translates into CASSQDGPGGNQPQHF.

The chain uses TRBV2 and TRBJ1-4, with D hard to call. The CDR3 has 15 amino acids. V was pared by 7 bases and J by 2 bases, with 14 bases between. Germline V gives CDR1 SNHLY, CDR2 FYNNEI. CDR3 nucleotides: TGTGCCAGCAAGTGGGAGGCAGCGACTAATGAAAAACTGTTTTTT. This encodes CASKWEAATNEKLFF.

The chain joins TRBV9 to TRBJ2-2; weak D call: TRBD1 (5 bases). V lost 0 bases to trimming and J lost 1 base, with 10 bases between them. This CDR3 is 16 amino acids long. Germline-derived CDR1 and CDR2 are SGDLS and YYNGEE. CDR3 loop: CASSVGGHMNTGELFF. CDR3 in DNA: TGTGCCAGCAGCGTAGGTGGACATATGAACACCGGGGAGCTGTTTTTT. The full variable domain, rest sourced from reference TRBV9 and TRBJ2-2, is DSGVTQTPKHLITATGQRVTLRCSPRSGDLSVYWYQQSLDQGLQFLIQYYNGEERAKGNILERFSAQQFPDLHSELNLSSLELGDSALYFCASSVGGHMNTGELFFGEGSRLTVL.

As regards this clone: The sample carries other DNA sequences with the same CDR3. The chain has TRBV7-9 and TRBJ1-5; possible D gene TRBD1, 5 bases. The V gene's germline CDR1 is SEHNR and CDR2 FQNEAQ (reference sequence). V lost 1 base, J lost 4 bases, and 8 bases lay in between. CDR3 size: 14 residues. This CDR3 reads CASSLGGGNQPQHF. CDR3 bases: TGTGCCAGCAGCTTAGGTGGGGGGAATCAGCCCCAGCATTTT.

V gene TRBV7-2 combines with J gene TRBJ1-5; D gene ambiguous. This CDR3 is 15 amino acids long. Germline V gene sequence: CDR1 SGHTA, CDR2 FQGNSA. V gave up 2 bases and J gave up 3 bases, with 11 bases separating them. CDR3 residues: CASSLFEELNQPQHF. CDR3 DNA: TGTGCCAGCAGCTTATTTGAGGAGCTCAATCAGCCCCAGCATTTT.

This clone has more than one count but fewer than ten. The rearrangement uses TRBV2 and TRBJ1-6; D is undetermined. The CDR3 extends over 14 amino acids. Between the trimmed V and J ends, which lost 3 bases and 2 bases, there was a span of 5 bases. Per germline, CDR1 SNHLY and CDR2 FYNNEI. CDR3 residues: CASSDSAYNSPLHF. CDR3 nucleotide sequence: TGTGCCAGCAGTGATTCTGCCTATAATTCACCCCTCCACTTT.

The chain carries TRBV11-2 and TRBJ2-2; D might be TRBD2 (5 bases). Germline V gene sequence: CDR1 SGHAT, CDR2 FQNNGV. This CDR3 is 15 amino acids long. Trimming cost V 2 bases and J 4 bases, with 11 bases left between them. CDR3 sequence (DNA): TGTGCCAGCAGCTTATCCATACGGGGCACCGGGGAGCTGTTTTTT. It encodes CASSLSIRGTGELFF.

The CDR3: CASSYSAGNAYGYTF. In DNA, the CDR3 is TGTGCCAGCAGTTACTCGGCAGGGAACGCCTATGGCTACACCTTC. The chain carries TRBV6-5 and TRBJ1-2; D may be TRBD1 (5 bases). V lost 0 bases, J lost 4 bases, and 12 bases lay in between. Germline V gives CDR1 MNHEY, CDR2 SVGAGI. The CDR3 is 15 residues long.

The chain is built from TRBV11-2 and TRBJ2-3, with TRBD2 matching 10 bases. The CDR3 is 15 residues long. The germline CDR1 and CDR2 sequences are SGHAT and FQNNGV. Losses at the gene ends were 0 bases for V and 11 bases for J; bases not matched to a gene: 8. The chain's CDR3 is CASSLDPTSGEEQYF. The CDR3 nucleotides are TGTGCCAGCAGCTTAGATCCCACTAGCGGGGAAGAGCAGTATTTT.

The chain joins TRBV28 to TRBJ1-2; D is perhaps TRBD1 (5 bases). CDR3 length equals 16 residues. Trimming removed 5 bases at V and 0 bases at J, with 16 bases between. Germline-derived CDR1 and CDR2 are MDHEN and SYDVKM. CDR3 loop: CASSPGQGQPNYGYTF. In DNA form, the CDR3 reads TGTGCCAGCAGTCCAGGGCAGGGCCAGCCTAACTATGGCTACACCTTC.